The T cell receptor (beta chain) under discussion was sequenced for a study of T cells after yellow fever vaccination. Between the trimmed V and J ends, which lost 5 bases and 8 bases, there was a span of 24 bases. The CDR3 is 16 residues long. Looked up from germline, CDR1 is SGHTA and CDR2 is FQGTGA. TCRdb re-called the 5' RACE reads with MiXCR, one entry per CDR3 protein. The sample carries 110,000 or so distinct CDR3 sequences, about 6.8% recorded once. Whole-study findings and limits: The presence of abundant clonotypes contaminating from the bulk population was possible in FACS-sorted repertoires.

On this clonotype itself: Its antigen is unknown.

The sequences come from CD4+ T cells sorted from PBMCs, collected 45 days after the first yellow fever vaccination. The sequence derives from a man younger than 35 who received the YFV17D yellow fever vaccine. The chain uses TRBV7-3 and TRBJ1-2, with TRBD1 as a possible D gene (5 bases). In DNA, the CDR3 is TGTGCCAGCAGCGCTAACCATTCCCCTGGACAAGGCGGCTACACCTTC. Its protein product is CASSANHSPGQGGYTF.